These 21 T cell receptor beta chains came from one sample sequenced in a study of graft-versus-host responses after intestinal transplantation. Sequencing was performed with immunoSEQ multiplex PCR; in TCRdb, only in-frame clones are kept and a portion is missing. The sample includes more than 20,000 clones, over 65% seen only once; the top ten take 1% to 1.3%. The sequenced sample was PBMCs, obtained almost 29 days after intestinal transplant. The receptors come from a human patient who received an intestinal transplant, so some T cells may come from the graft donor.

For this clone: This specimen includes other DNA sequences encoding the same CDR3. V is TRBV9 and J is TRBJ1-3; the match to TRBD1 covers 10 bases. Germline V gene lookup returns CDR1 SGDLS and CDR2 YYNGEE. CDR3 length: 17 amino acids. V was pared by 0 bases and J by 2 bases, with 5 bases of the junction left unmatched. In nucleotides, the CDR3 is TGTGCCAGCAGCGTAGTTATAGGACAGGGGGCTGGAAACACCATATATTTT. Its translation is CASSVVIGQGAGNTIYF.

CDR3 bases: TGTGCCAGCAGCTTAATGGGGACGGCGCTGTCAACTAATGAAAAACTGTTTTTT. This translates into CASSLMGTALSTNEKLFF. The chain recombines TRBV5-6 with TRBJ1-4; tentative D call: TRBD1 (5 bases). The CDR3 consists of 18 residues. The germline V and J ends were trimmed by 2 bases and 0 bases, with 17 bases remaining between them. The germline V gene has CDR1 SGHDT and CDR2 YYEEEE.

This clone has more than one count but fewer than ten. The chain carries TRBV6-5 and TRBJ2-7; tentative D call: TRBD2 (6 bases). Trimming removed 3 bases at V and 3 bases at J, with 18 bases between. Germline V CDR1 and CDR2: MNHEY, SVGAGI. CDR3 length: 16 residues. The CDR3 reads CASSYAPVAVGYEQYF. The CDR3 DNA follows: TGTGCCAGCAGTTATGCCCCTGTAGCGGTGGGCTACGAGCAGTACTTC.

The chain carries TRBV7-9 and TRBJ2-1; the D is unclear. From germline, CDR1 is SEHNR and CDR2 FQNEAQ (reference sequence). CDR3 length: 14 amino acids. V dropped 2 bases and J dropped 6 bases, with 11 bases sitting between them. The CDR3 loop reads CASSLIGGVNEQFF. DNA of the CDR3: TGTGCCAGCAGCTTAATCGGTGGTGTCAATGAGCAGTTCTTC.

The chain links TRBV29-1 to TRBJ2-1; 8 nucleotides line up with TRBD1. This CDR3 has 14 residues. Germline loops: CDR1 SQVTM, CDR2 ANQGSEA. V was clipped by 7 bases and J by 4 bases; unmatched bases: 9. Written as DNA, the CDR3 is TGCAGCGCGCAAGATTGGACAGGGTACAATGAGCAGTTCTTC. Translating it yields CSAQDWTGYNEQFF.

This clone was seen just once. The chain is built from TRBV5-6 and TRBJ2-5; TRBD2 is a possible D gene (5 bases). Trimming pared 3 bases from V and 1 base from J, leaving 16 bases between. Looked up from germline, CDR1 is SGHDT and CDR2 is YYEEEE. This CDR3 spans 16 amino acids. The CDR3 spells CASSSWTGFPQETQYF. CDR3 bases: TGTGCCAGCAGCTCCTGGACGGGGTTCCCCCAAGAGACCCAGTACTTC.

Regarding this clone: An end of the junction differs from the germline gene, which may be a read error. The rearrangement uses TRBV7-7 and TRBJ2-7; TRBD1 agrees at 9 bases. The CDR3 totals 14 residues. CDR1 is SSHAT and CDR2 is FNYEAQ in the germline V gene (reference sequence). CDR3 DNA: TGTGCTAGCAGTCCTCGGACAGGGGACTCCGAGCAGTACTTC. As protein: CASSPRTGDSEQYF.

Here the CDR3 DNA reads TGCGCCAGCAGCCAAGGAACCATACTAGCGGGGATGGAGACCCAGTACTTC. Encoded protein: CASSQGTILAGMETQYF. This chain uses TRBV4-1 with TRBJ2-5, with 10 bases matching TRBD2. The J segment lost 5 bases and the V segment lost 1 base, leaving 10 bases of the junction unmatched. The germline CDR1 and CDR2 sequences are MGHRA and YSYEKL. This CDR3 has 17 amino acids.

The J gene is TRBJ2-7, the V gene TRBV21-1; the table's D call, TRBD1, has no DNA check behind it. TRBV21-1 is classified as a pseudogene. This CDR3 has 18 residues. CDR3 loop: CASSKVASPGQGLMGQYF. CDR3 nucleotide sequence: TGTGCCAGCAGCAAAGTAGCGAGCCCGGGACAGGGCCTTATGGGGCAGTACTTC.

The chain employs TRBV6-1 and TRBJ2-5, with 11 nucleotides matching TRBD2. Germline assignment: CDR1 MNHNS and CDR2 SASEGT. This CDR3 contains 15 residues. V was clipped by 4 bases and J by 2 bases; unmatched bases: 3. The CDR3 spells CASSVAGGWQETQYF. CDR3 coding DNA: TGTGCCAGCAGTGTAGCGGGGGGGTGGCAAGAGACCCAGTACTTC.

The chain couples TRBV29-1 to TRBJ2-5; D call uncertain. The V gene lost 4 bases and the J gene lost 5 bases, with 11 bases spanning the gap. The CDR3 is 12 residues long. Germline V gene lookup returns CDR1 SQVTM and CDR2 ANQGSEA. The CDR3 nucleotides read TGCAGCGTTGTGTATCCCGGGGAGACCCAGTACTTC. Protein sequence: CSVVYPGETQYF.

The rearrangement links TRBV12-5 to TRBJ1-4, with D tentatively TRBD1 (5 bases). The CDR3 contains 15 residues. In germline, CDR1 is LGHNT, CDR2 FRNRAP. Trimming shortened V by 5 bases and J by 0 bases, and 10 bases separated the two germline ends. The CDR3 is CASGLSGATNEKLFF. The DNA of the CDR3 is TGTGCTAGTGGTCTCTCGGGGGCAACTAATGAAAAACTGTTTTTT. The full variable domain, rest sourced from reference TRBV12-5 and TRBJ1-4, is DARVTQTPRHKVTEMGQEVTMRCQPILGHNTVFWYRQTMMQGLELLAYFRNRAPLDDSGMPKDRFSAEMPDATLATLKIQPSEPRDSAVYFCASGLSGATNEKLFFGSGTQLSVL.

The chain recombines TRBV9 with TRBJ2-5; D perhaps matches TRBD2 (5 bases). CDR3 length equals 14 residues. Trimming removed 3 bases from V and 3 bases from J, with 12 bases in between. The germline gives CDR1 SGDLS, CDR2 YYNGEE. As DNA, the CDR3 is TGTGCCAGCAGCGCCACCGGGGATGAAGAGACCCAGTACTTC. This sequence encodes CASSATGDEETQYF.

The CDR3 nucleotides read TGCGCCAGCAGCCACCACAGGACAGGGGGCTATAATTCACCCCTCCACTTT. Residues: CASSHHRTGGYNSPLHF. V is TRBV4-1 and J is TRBJ1-6; 10 bases map to TRBD1. CDR3 length: 17 amino acids. CDR1 and CDR2 (germline): MGHRA, YSYEKL. Germline trimming cut 3 bases from V and 3 bases from J; bases unmatched to any gene: 5.

CDR3 protein: CASSQRSEGYEQYF. CDR3 coding DNA: TGTGCCAGCAGCCAGCGCTCTGAAGGGTACGAGCAGTACTTC. This chain joins TRBV5-8 and TRBJ2-7; D ambiguous. Germline V gene data show CDR1 as SGHTS and CDR2 as YDEGEE. There are 14 residues in the CDR3. The germline V and J ends were trimmed by 4 bases and 4 bases, with 15 bases remaining between them.

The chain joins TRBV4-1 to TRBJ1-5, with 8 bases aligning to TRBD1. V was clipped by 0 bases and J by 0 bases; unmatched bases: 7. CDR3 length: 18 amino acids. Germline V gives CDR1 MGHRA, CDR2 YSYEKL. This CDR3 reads CASSQEAGGLYSNQPQHF. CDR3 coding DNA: TGCGCCAGCAGCCAAGAGGCAGGGGGCCTTTATAGCAATCAGCCCCAGCATTTT.

CDR3 amino acids: CASSLLSRLEVPDTQYF. DNA of the CDR3: TGCGCCAGCAGCTTGTTATCCCGACTAGAGGTCCCGGATACGCAGTATTTT. The J gene is TRBJ2-3, the V gene TRBV5-1, with D possibly being TRBD2 (6 bases). This CDR3 is 17 amino acids long. V was cut by 1 base and J by 6 bases, with 21 bases left in between. Germline V gene data show CDR1 as SGHRS and CDR2 as YFSETQ.

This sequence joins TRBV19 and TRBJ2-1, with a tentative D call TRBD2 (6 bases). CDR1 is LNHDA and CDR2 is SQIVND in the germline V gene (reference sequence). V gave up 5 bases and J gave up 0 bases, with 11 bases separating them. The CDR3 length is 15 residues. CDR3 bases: TGTGCCAGTAGTTGGACTATTCACTCCTACAATGAGCAGTTCTTC. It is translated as CASSWTIHSYNEQFF.

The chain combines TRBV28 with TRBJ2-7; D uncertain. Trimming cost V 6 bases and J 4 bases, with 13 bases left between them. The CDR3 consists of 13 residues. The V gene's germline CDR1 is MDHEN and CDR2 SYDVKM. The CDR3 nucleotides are TGTGCCAGCAGACAAACGGTATCGTACGAGCAGTACTTC. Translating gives CASRQTVSYEQYF.

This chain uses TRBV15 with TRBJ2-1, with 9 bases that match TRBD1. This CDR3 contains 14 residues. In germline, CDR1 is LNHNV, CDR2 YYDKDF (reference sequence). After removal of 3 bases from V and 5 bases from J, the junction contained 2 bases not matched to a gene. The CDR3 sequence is CATSSDRGDNEQFF. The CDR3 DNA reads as TGTGCCACCAGCAGCGACAGGGGGGACAATGAGCAGTTCTTC.

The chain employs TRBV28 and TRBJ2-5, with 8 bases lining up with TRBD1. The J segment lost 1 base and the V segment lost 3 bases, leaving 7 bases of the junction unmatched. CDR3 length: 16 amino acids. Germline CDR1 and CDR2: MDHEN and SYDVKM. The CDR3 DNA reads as TGTGCCAGCAGTTTCTCCGGGACAGGTTTCCAAGAGACCCAGTACTTC. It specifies CASSFSGTGFQETQYF.